The sequence of this T cell receptor beta chain was determined in a study of T cells after yellow fever vaccination (dated by TCRdb to about 2019). Background for the entire study: The SMART-Seq v4 Ultra Low Input RNA kit was used to prepare libraries from fractions with low cell numbers. To follow T-cell clones before and after both primary and booster YFV17D yellow fever vaccination, bulk TCR alpha and beta repertoires underwent longitudinal sequencing. Two healthy male donors made up the cohort, one aged 18 to 29 years and the other aged 30 to 40 years. Bulk PBMC replicates and cell subsets were isolated from blood drawn at multiple timepoints before and after both primary and secondary immunization.

A remark on this clonotype: The antigen this receptor binds is unknown. There are no base qualities to consult, and no much larger clone falls within one base.

The study at large found these results: A small share of clonotypes occurred in both CD4 and CD8 compartments, likely arising from convergent recombination. Compared with the primary T-cell response, the secondary T-cell response was faster but weaker, reaching its peak on day 5 rather than on day 15. Most clones expanded after primary vaccination (around 96% of CD4 and roughly 90% of CD8) were re-detected after the booster, suggesting that broad memory maintenance occurred. Computational filtering was needed because FACS-sorted repertoires could contain abundant contaminating clonotypes from the bulk population. The study included only two donors, which limits how far the findings can be generalized.

TCR cDNA was synthesized by 5'RACE template switching, which introduced a universal primer site and unique molecular identifiers. cDNA synthesis was primed from both the TCR alpha and TCR beta constant segments. Library amplification used two PCR steps, and the second PCR step added sample barcodes and sequencing adapters. Sequencing of libraries was done on Illumina HiSeq 2500 (2x100 bp) or NovaSeq (2x150 bp). For the original study's pipeline: MIGEC handled demultiplexing of reads and collapsing into UMI consensus sequences, while MiXCR performed V(D)J alignment. Vaccine-responding clonotypes were defined with edgeR using replicate PBMC samples, requiring FDR below 0.01 and a log2 fold change above 5 up to day 15. Each bulk clonotype was labeled CD4 or CD8 based on which sequenced repertoire, CD4 or CD8, contained the clonotype at higher abundance. TCRdb ran its own pipeline on the public reads, namely fastp trimming at Q25 and MiXCR clone calling, and kept in-frame beta chains. Identical CDR3 proteins give one entry, which carries the most common genes and DNA. It is TCRdb's table, rather than the study itself, that gives the V and J calls and clone size. The sample data list about 630,000 distinct CDR3 sequences, and about 12% of these were observed just once. The ten largest account for about 15% of the sample.

Via the germline V gene, CDR1 is SQVTM and CDR2 ANQGSEA. Including the terminal cysteine and phenylalanine, the CDR3 comprises 15 residues. Only the CDR3 part of the read is kept: 45 bases, read in frame from the first base. Trimming takes 1 base off V and 3 bases off J; junction bases not matched to a gene: 9. The meaning of the sample's treatment or condition label: live attenuated yellow fever vaccine strain. Two biological replicates of bulk PBMCs were collected at each blood-draw timepoint. A standard Ficoll-Paque protocol was used to isolate PBMCs from peripheral blood. TriZol was used to extract RNA from bulk PBMCs, CD4 and CD8 fractions, and dextramer-positive and dextramer-negative fractions.

Source: PBMCs, taken on the day of the yellow fever booster vaccination. The clonotype was recovered from a man aged 30 to 39 who received the YFV17D yellow fever vaccine. The chain links TRBV29-1 with TRBJ2-7; 7 middle bases align to TRBD2. CDR3 reads: CSVEVWREPNYEQYF. The DNA sequence is given as TGCAGCGTTGAAGTATGGCGGGAGCCGAACTACGAGCAGTACTTC.